The 15 T cell receptor beta chains below come from one sample, sequenced in a study of blood T cell repertoires in COVID-19. Method: immunoSEQ multiplex PCR; TCRdb's copy keeps in-frame clones and lacks some. The data contain some 200,000 clones, roughly 90% of them singletons. The sample comprised PBMCs or T cells enriched from blood (not recorded which). These receptors all come from a woman in her forties or fifties in a cohort exposed to, infected with or recovered from COVID-19 (not recorded which).

The chain has TRBV2 and TRBJ1-1; maybe TRBD1 (6 bases). CDR3 length: 14 amino acids. The V gene lost 6 bases and the J gene lost 3 bases, with 14 bases spanning the gap. Germline V CDR1 and CDR2: SNHLY, FYNNEI. CDR3 region: CASRVEQGDTEAFF. DNA for the CDR3: TGTGCCAGCAGGGTTGAACAGGGAGACACTGAAGCTTTCTTT.

The chain recombines TRBV6-5 with TRBJ1-4; D gene unclear. The CDR3 length is 15 residues. Trimming shortened V by 0 bases and J by 5 bases, and 10 bases separated the two germline ends. CDR1 and CDR2 from the germline V gene are MNHEY and SVGAGI. As DNA, the CDR3 is TGTGCCAGCAGTTACTCGTATCAGTACAATGAAAAACTGTTTTTT. Encoded protein: CASSYSYQYNEKLFF.

This chain joins TRBV27 and TRBJ2-6; D gene unclear. Germline V gene sequence: CDR1 MNHEY, CDR2 SMNVEV (reference sequence). The length of the CDR3 is 14 residues. Trimming pared 8 bases from V and 2 bases from J, leaving 10 bases between. In DNA, the CDR3 is TGTGCCAGCTCCCCCCTCCCTGGGGCCAACGTCCTGACTTTC. Translation gives CASSPLPGANVLTF. Full variable domain (outside the CDR3, taken from reference TRBV27 and TRBJ2-6): EAQVTQNPRYLITVTGKKLTVTCSQNMNHEYMSWYRQDPGLGLRQIYYSMNVEVTDKGDVPEGYKVSRKEKRNFPLILESPSPNQTSLYFCASSPLPGANVLTFGAGSRLTVL.

This chain connects TRBV30 to TRBJ1-6; possibly TRBD1 for D (5 bases). The CDR3 sequence is 15 residues long. Trimming removed 0 bases from V and 10 bases from J, with 16 bases in between. Germline CDR1 and CDR2: GTSNPN and SVGIG (reference sequence). Here the CDR3 reads CAWSVPGRGKSPLHF. The CDR3 region has the DNA TGTGCCTGGAGTGTACCGGGGAGGGGAAAATCACCCCTCCACTTT.

This CDR3 is CASSLGRVSGNTIYF. CDR3 bases: TGTGCCAGCAGCTTAGGGAGAGTATCCGGAAACACCATATATTTT. V gene TRBV7-2 combines with J gene TRBJ1-3; no reliable D call. CDR3 size: 15 residues. Trimming pared 1 base from V and 4 bases from J, leaving 11 bases between. Germline lookup yields CDR1 SGHTA and CDR2 FQGNSA. The whole variable domain, remainder taken from reference TRBV7-2 and TRBJ1-3, is GAGVSQSPSNKVTEKGKDVELRCDPISGHTALYWYRQSLGQGLEFLIYFQGNSAPDKSGLPSDRFSAERTGGSVSTLTIQRTQQEDSAVYLCASSLGRVSGNTIYFGEGSWLTVV.

V is TRBV18 and J is TRBJ2-7; D gene unclear. The germline CDR1 and CDR2 sequences are KGHSH and LQKENI. This CDR3 region has 14 residues. V was trimmed by 3 bases and J by 6 bases, leaving 15 bases between them. The CDR3 DNA follows: TGTGCCAGCTCACCGATCAGGCTACCAAGCGAGCAGTACTTC. This codes for CASSPIRLPSEQYF. Full variable domain (missing parts from reference TRBV18 and TRBJ2-7): NAGVMQNPRHLVRRRGQEARLRCSPMKGHSHVYWYRQLPEEGLKFMVYLQKENIIDESGMPKERFSAEFPKEGPSILRIQQVVRGDSAAYFCASSPIRLPSEQYFGPGTRLTVT.

The chain links TRBV19 to TRBJ1-5; D is possibly TRBD1 (5 bases). Germline lookup yields CDR1 LNHDA and CDR2 SQIVND (reference sequence). The ends were cut back, 5 bases at V and 7 bases at J, with 18 bases in the middle. The CDR3 contains 15 residues. CDR3 loop: CASSPSHQGAQPQHF. The CDR3 nucleotides are TGTGCCAGTAGTCCCTCCCACCAGGGCGCCCAGCCCCAGCATTTT.

The V call is TRBV19, the J call TRBJ1-4, with TRBD1 identical over 7 bases. Per the germline V gene, CDR1 is LNHDA and CDR2 is SQIVND (reference sequence). There are 15 residues in the CDR3. V was pared by 4 bases and J by 8 bases, with 10 bases of the junction left unmatched. The CDR3 DNA follows: TGTGCCAGTAGTAAATCCGGGACAGACCTAGAAAAACTGTTTTTT. Its translation: CASSKSGTDLEKLFF.

The rearrangement links TRBV6-5 to TRBJ1-5; a weak D match, TRBD1 (5 bases). This CDR3 region has 13 residues. Germline CDR1 and CDR2: MNHEY and SVGAGI. V lost 6 bases, J lost 3 bases, and 9 bases lay in between. Here the CDR3 DNA reads TGTGCCAGCAGCCAGGGCCCCAATCAGCCCCAGCATTTT. Translated: CASSQGPNQPQHF.

The table lists this clone with a count of one. The chain combines TRBV7-2 with TRBJ1-1; TRBD1 aligns across 8 bases. The CDR3 is made up of 16 amino acids. Losses at the gene ends were 5 bases for V and 0 bases for J; bases not matched to a gene: 8. CDR1 and CDR2 (germline): SGHTA, FQGNSA. The CDR3 sequence is CASSPRTGPLNTEAFF. The CDR3 nucleotides read TGTGCCAGCAGCCCTAGGACAGGGCCACTGAACACTGAAGCTTTCTTT.

The genes are TRBV4-1 and TRBJ1-5; TRBD1 matches at 7 bases. This CDR3 has 14 residues. The J segment lost 4 bases and the V segment lost 0 bases, leaving 0 bases of the junction unmatched. Germline CDR1 MGHRA, CDR2 YSYEKL. The CDR3 sequence is CASSQEQGNQPQHF. CDR3 sequence (DNA): TGCGCCAGCAGCCAAGAACAGGGGAATCAGCCCCAGCATTTT.

This clone showed up just once. The gene calls are TRBV19 and TRBJ2-1; D is possibly TRBD1 (6 bases). This CDR3 is built from 14 residues. V was clipped by 6 bases and J by 0 bases, with 9 bases between them. Germline assignment: CDR1 LNHDA and CDR2 SQIVND (reference sequence). The CDR3 reads CASSQGGSYNEQFF. CDR3 nucleotide sequence: TGTGCCAGTAGCCAAGGGGGCTCCTACAATGAGCAGTTCTTC.

CDR3 amino acids: CASSQVGWRKTEAFF. The CDR3 region has the DNA TGTGCCAGCAGCCAGGTAGGGTGGAGGAAGACTGAAGCTTTCTTT. The rearrangement links TRBV3-1 (or the pseudogene TRBV3-2) to TRBJ1-1; D is uncertain. Germline CDR1 is LGHDT and CDR2 is YNNKEL (reference sequence). V shed 3 bases and J shed 5 bases, with 16 bases lying between them. The CDR3 covers 15 residues.

The chain has TRBV19 and TRBJ1-2; the D is unclear. This CDR3 spans 13 amino acids. CDR1 and CDR2 from the germline V gene are LNHDA and SQIVND (reference sequence). V was cut by 3 bases and J by 1 base, with 6 bases left in between. CDR3 amino acids: CASSMAHNYGYTF. CDR3 DNA: TGTGCCAGTAGTATGGCTCATAACTATGGCTACACCTTC.

The chain uses TRBV4-1 and TRBJ1-3, with no clear D. V was shortened by 0 bases and J by 0 bases, with 6 bases between the two germline ends. CDR1 is MGHRA, CDR2 YSYEKL, per germline. CDR3 length: 15 amino acids. CDR3 sequence reads: CASSQDPGSGNTIYF. The CDR3 nucleotides are TGCGCCAGCAGCCAAGATCCCGGCTCTGGAAACACCATATATTTT.